Following are 3 T cell receptor beta chains from one sample sequenced in a study of tumor-infiltrating lymphocytes in localized non-small cell lung cancer. Only in-frame clones appear in the TCRdb table, and some are missing; sequencing was by immunoSEQ multiplex PCR. The table records about 23,000 clones, about two thirds of them present only once. Sequencing used lung tumor tissue. The receptors shown here come from a human donor with non-small cell lung cancer.

This clone has just a few counts. The chain is built from TRBV10-3 and TRBJ1-4; TRBD1 might be the D (5 bases). Looked up from germline, CDR1 is ENHRY and CDR2 is SYGVKD. V lost 2 bases, J lost 8 bases, and 12 bases lay in between. The CDR3 runs to 14 residues. CDR3 region: CAISEGAEAEKLFF. CDR3 bases: TGTGCCATCAGTGAGGGGGCTGAGGCAGAAAAACTGTTTTTT.

The V and J genes are TRBV19 and TRBJ1-1; D is unresolved. The V and J ends lost 3 bases and 3 bases respectively, with 8 bases between them. This CDR3 is 13 amino acids long. Per germline, CDR1 LNHDA and CDR2 SQIVND (reference sequence). The CDR3: CASSIYRDTEAFF. CDR3 in DNA: TGTGCCAGTAGTATTTATAGGGACACTGAAGCTTTCTTT.

The V and J genes are TRBV6-1 and TRBJ2-7; D not resolved. The V end lost 8 bases, the J end lost 5 bases, and 16 bases lay between the germline ends. From germline, CDR1 is MNHNS and CDR2 SASEGT. The CDR3 totals 13 residues. Written as DNA, the CDR3 is TGTGCCAGCGGCACCCCTGTTGAAGACGAGCAGTACTTC. This sequence encodes CASGTPVEDEQYF.